This record concerns one T cell receptor beta chain sequence. Measured with immunoSEQ multiplex PCR; TCRdb has only the in-frame clones, and not every one. The sample includes about 190,000 clones, over 75% seen only once; the top ten take 2.5% to 3.5%. The sample originates from a study of blood T cell repertoires in COVID-19. Input material: peripheral blood. The receptor's source is a woman older than 75 with active or convalescent COVID-19.

Written as DNA, the CDR3 is TGTGCCAGCAGTGAAAGGACAGCTAACTATGGCTACACCTTC. This sequence encodes CASSERTANYGYTF. The V and J genes are TRBV2 and TRBJ1-2, with D perhaps TRBD1 (6 bases). The germline CDR1 and CDR2 sequences are SNHLY and FYNNEI. V was shortened by 2 bases and J by 0 bases, with 7 bases between the two germline ends. The CDR3 spans 14 residues.